Included here is one TCR beta chain sequence, with context. Its cognate antigen is unknown. No patient escaped relapse after autologous stem cell transplantation, and brentuximab vedotin exposure varied. Measured with immunoSEQ multiplex PCR; TCRdb has only the in-frame clones, and not every one. Among about 24,000 clones listed, 65% to 80% were seen once. This specimen belongs to a study of PD-1 blockade in classical Hodgkin lymphoma. Findings and caveats of the study: Diversity similar to that of newly diagnosed patients was seen at baseline in complete responders. The study found that TCR diversity rose significantly by C4D1 in CD4+ but not CD8+ cells.

Sequencing used peripheral blood mononuclear cells (PBMCs), obtained before the second cycle of nivolumab. The source of this sequence is a human donor with classical Hodgkin lymphoma.

DNA of the CDR3: TGTGCCAGCTCTCGAGACACAGATACGCAGTATTTT. Translated, it gives CASSRDTDTQYF. The chain employs TRBV7-8 and TRBJ2-3; D gene ambiguous. In germline, CDR1 is SGHVS, CDR2 FQNEAQ. This CDR3 region has 12 residues. V dropped 8 bases and J dropped 2 bases, with 8 bases sitting between them.